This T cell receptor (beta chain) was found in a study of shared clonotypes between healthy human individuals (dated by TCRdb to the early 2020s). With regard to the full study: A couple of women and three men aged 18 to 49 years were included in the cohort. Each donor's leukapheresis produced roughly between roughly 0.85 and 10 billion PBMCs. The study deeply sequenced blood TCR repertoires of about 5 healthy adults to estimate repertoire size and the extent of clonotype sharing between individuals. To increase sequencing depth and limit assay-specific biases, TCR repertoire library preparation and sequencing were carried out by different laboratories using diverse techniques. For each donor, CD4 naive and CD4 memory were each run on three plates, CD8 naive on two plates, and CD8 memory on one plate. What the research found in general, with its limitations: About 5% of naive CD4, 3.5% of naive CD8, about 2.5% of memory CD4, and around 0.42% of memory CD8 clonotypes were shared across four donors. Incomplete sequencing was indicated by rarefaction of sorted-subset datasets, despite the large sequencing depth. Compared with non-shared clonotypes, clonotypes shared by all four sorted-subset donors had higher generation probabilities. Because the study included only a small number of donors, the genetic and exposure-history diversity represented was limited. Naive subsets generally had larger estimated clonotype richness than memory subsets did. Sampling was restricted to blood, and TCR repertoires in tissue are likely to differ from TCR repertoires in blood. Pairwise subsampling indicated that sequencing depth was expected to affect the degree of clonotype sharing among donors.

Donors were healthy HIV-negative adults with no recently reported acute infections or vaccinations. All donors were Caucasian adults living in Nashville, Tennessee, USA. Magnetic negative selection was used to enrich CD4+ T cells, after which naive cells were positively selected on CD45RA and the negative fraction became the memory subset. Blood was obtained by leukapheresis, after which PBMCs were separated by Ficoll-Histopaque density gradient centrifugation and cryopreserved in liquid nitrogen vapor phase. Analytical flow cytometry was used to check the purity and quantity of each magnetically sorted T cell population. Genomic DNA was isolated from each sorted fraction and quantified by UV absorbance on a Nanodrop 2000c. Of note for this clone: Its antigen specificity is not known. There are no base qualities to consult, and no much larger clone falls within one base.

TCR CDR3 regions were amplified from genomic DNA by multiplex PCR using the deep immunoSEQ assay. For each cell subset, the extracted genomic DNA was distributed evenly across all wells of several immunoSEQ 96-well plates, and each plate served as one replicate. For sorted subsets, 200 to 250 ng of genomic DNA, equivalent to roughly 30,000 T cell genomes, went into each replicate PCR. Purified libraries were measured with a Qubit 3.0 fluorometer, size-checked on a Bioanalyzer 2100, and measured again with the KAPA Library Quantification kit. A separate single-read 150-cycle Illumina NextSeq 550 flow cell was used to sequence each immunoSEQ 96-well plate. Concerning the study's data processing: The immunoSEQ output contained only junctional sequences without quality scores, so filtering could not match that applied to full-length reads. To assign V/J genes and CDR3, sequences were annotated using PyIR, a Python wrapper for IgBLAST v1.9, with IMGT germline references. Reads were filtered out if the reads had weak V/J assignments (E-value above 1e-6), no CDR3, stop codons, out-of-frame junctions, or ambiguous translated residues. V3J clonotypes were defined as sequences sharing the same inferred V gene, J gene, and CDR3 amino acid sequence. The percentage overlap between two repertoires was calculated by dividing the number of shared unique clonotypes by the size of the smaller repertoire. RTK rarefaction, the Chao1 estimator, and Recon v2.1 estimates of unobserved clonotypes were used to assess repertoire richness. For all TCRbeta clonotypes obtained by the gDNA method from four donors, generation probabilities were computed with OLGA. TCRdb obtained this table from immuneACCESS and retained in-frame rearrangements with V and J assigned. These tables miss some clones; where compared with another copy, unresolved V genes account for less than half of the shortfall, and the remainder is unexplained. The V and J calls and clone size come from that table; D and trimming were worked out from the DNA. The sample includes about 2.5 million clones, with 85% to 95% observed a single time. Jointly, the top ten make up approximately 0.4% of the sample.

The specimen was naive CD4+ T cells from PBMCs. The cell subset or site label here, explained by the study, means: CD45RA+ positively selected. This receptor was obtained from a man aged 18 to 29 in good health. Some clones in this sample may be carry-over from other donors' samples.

For the CDR3, the sequence is CAFYGAGDIKPVSGYTF. The nucleotide sequence is TGTGCCTTCTACGGGGCGGGGGACATCAAGCCGGTTAGCGGCTACACCTTC. The chain employs TRBV30 and TRBJ1-2, and perhaps TRBD1 as D gene, on 6 matching bases. In the germline V gene (reference sequence), CDR1 corresponds to GTSNPN and CDR2 to SVGIG. The V and J ends are trimmed by 7 bases and 8 bases, leaving 32 bases between them. The CDR3 runs 17 residues from the cysteine to the phenylalanine. Only the CDR3 DNA stays, 51 bases, in frame from base 1.